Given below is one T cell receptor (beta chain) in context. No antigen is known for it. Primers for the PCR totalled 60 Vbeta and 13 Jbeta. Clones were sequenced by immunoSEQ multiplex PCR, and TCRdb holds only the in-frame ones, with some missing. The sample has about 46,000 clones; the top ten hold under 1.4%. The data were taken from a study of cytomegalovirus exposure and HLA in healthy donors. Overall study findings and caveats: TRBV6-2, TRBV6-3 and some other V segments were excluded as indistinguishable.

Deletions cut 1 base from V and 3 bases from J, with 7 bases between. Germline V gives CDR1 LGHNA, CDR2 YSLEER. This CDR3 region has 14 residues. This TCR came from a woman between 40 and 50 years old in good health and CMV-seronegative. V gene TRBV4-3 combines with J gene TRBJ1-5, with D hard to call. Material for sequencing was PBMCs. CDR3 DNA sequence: TGCGCCAGCAGCCAAGGCGGGGACAATCAGCCCCAGCATTTT. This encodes CASSQGGDNQPQHF.